Each of the 25 T cell receptor beta chains below was sequenced from the same sample in a study of siplizumab effects on memory and regulatory T cells. Profiling relied on immunoSEQ multiplex PCR, and the TCRdb table lists in-frame clones only, not all of them. This repertoire shows some 100,000 clones, about 95% found once; its top ten account for over 1%. The sequenced sample consisted of non-Treg CD4+ T cells sorted from blood. Receptors were obtained from a human donor in good health.

J is TRBJ2-2 and V is TRBV5-5; possible D gene TRBD2, 5 bases. Germline CDR1 and CDR2: SGHKS and YYEKEE (reference sequence). The CDR3 extends over 14 amino acids. Trimming removed 5 bases at V and 1 base at J, with 9 bases between. CDR3 residues: CASRLSGNTGELFF. Written as DNA, the CDR3 is TGTGCCAGCAGACTCAGCGGGAACACCGGGGAGCTGTTTTTT.

The rearrangement joins TRBV19 to TRBJ2-5; D may be TRBD2 (6 bases). The V end was cut by 1 base, the J end by 2 bases, with 11 bases between. Germline V gene sequence: CDR1 LNHDA, CDR2 SQIVND (reference sequence). The CDR3 is 15 residues long. CDR3 loop: CASSIGRGLQETQYF. The DNA of the CDR3 is TGTGCCAGTAGTATAGGGAGGGGACTTCAAGAGACCCAGTACTTC. Drawing the rest from reference TRBV19 and TRBJ2-5, the complete variable domain is DGGITQSPKYLFRKEGQNVTLSCEQNLNHDAMYWYRQDPGQGLRLIYYSQIVNDFQKGDIAEGYSVSREKKESFPLTVTSAQKNPTAFYLCASSIGRGLQETQYFGPGTRLLVL.

Comment on this clone: One junction end disagrees with the germline gene, perhaps due to a read error. Written as DNA, the CDR3 is TGTGCTAGCAGCTTAGGACTACCCACCACCGGGGAGCTGTTTTTT. This codes for CASSLGLPTTGELFF. The chain has TRBV7-7 and TRBJ2-2; perhaps TRBD2 as D (6 bases). Per the germline V gene, CDR1 is SSHAT and CDR2 is FNYEAQ (reference sequence). The length of the CDR3 is 15 residues.

The gene calls are TRBV6-1 and TRBJ1-5, with unresolved D. The germline V and J ends were trimmed by 6 bases and 9 bases, with 12 bases remaining between them. In germline, CDR1 is MNHNS, CDR2 SASEGT. This CDR3 region has 12 residues. The CDR3 region has the DNA TGTGCCAGCAGATTAATTGGTTCGCCCCAGCATTTT. The encoded protein is CASRLIGSPQHF.

The J gene is TRBJ2-7, the V gene TRBV5-8; 10 bases fit TRBD2. Germline V lookup: CDR1 SGHTS, CDR2 YDEGEE. There are 16 residues in the CDR3. The V gene end was trimmed by 6 bases and the J gene end by 7 bases; junction bases not matched to a gene: 16. CDR3 nucleotides: TGTGCCAGCAACCCCTCCCCTAGCGGGAGTGGTGGGGAGCAGTACTTC. Translation: CASNPSPSGSGGEQYF.

The sample holds one count of this clone. An end of the junction does not agree with germline; a read error may underlie this. The chain combines TRBV19 with TRBJ1-4; a possible D gene is TRBD1 (5 bases). This CDR3 comprises 14 residues. Germline V gene data show CDR1 as LNHDA and CDR2 as SQIVND (reference sequence). The CDR3 DNA follows: TGTGCCAGTACAGAGCCCGGGACGGGAGAAAAATGCTATTTT. It specifies CASTEPGTGEKCYF.

The chain joins TRBV5-3 to TRBJ1-6, with D possibly matching TRBD1 (5 bases). TRBV5-3 is designated an ORF whose function remains uncertain. V dropped 4 bases and J dropped 7 bases, with 27 bases sitting between them. This CDR3 spans 19 amino acids. DNA of the CDR3: TGTGCCAGAAGCCCCGCCCGACAGACCAAACTCTTTCCCAATTCACCCCTCCACTTT. Amino acids: CARSPARQTKLFPNSPLHF.

This clone was detected only once. The V call is TRBV6-5, the J call TRBJ2-5; D remains unclear. This CDR3 contains 15 residues. V dropped 5 bases and J dropped 2 bases, with 15 bases sitting between them. Germline assignment: CDR1 MNHEY and CDR2 SVGAGI. This CDR3 is CASSATGQVQETQYF. The CDR3 nucleotides are TGTGCCAGCAGTGCTACGGGCCAGGTTCAAGAGACCCAGTACTTC.

This rearrangement joins TRBV5-4 to TRBJ2-1; the D is unclear. The CDR3 is 14 residues long. Per germline, CDR1 SGHNT and CDR2 YYREEE (reference sequence). V was trimmed by 4 bases and J by 1 base, leaving 9 bases between them. The CDR3 loop is CASSLTNSYNEQFF. CDR3 coding DNA: TGTGCCAGCAGCCTGACAAATTCCTACAATGAGCAGTTCTTC.

The rearrangement uses TRBV29-1 and TRBJ1-1; weak D call: TRBD1 (6 bases). This CDR3 has 16 residues. V was shortened by 4 bases and J by 0 bases, with 18 bases between the two germline ends. Germline V gene sequence: CDR1 SQVTM, CDR2 ANQGSEA. The chain's CDR3 is CSVGGRGQSMNTEAFF. DNA for the CDR3: TGCAGCGTTGGGGGGCGCGGACAGTCAATGAACACTGAAGCTTTCTTT.

This rearrangement joins TRBV27 to TRBJ2-7, with 10 nucleotides matching TRBD2. From germline, CDR1 is MNHEY and CDR2 SMNVEV (reference sequence). Losses at the gene ends were 5 bases for V and 1 base for J; bases not matched to a gene: 8. This CDR3 is 16 amino acids long. The CDR3 nucleotides are TGTGCCAGCAGTCCTATGAGCGGGAGGGTATCCTACGAGCAGTACTTC. This codes for CASSPMSGRVSYEQYF.

This chain links TRBV7-2 with TRBJ2-3, with 9 bases matching TRBD2. CDR1 and CDR2 (germline): SGHTA, FQGNSA. The J segment lost 4 bases and the V segment lost 0 bases, leaving 5 bases of the junction unmatched. This CDR3 region has 16 residues. This chain's CDR3 is CASSLAGSGSPDTQYF. The CDR3 DNA is TGTGCCAGCAGCTTAGCGGGTAGCGGGAGCCCAGATACGCAGTATTTT.

This chain links TRBV28 with TRBJ1-2, with 8 nucleotides matching TRBD1. CDR1 is MDHEN, CDR2 SYDVKM, per germline. The CDR3 sequence is 16 residues long. With V trimmed by 4 bases and J by 3 bases, 10 bases remained unmatched. CDR3 amino acids: CASSSLRGRGDYGYTF. CDR3 in DNA: TGTGCCAGCAGTTCCCTCAGGGGGCGTGGAGACTATGGCTACACCTTC.

The chain carries TRBV6-6 and TRBJ1-1; D unresolved. The CDR3 sequence is 15 residues long. Germline V gives CDR1 MNHNY, CDR2 SVGAGI (reference sequence). Trimming pared 8 bases from V and 0 bases from J, leaving 16 bases between. The CDR3 loop reads CASSPQVALNTEAFF. The CDR3 DNA sequence: TGTGCCAGCTCCCCCCAGGTGGCCCTGAACACTGAAGCTTTCTTT.

This clone appeared once. This chain uses TRBV30 with TRBJ2-5; D uncertain. V dropped 2 bases and J dropped 1 base, with 11 bases sitting between them. The germline V gene has CDR1 GTSNPN and CDR2 SVGIG (reference sequence). The CDR3 has 14 residues. The CDR3 bases are TGTGCCTGGAGTTGCAGTCAGGTCCAAGAGACCCAGTACTTC. Its protein is CAWSCSQVQETQYF.

This sequence joins TRBV28 and TRBJ2-3; D is tentatively TRBD1 or TRBD2 (5 bases each). In germline, CDR1 is MDHEN, CDR2 SYDVKM. V was trimmed by 5 bases and J by 0 bases, leaving 12 bases between them. CDR3 size: 15 residues. The CDR3 here is CASSIGGPSTDTQYF. In DNA, the CDR3 is TGTGCCAGCAGTATTGGGGGTCCAAGCACAGATACGCAGTATTTT.

This clone has only one observation. CDR3 sequence reads: CASSLRDRDYEQYF. CDR3 sequence (DNA): TGTGCCAGCAGCTTGCGGGACAGGGACTACGAGCAGTACTTC. V usage is TRBV7-9 and J usage is TRBJ2-7; 9 positions agree with TRBD1. Per the germline V gene, CDR1 is SEHNR and CDR2 is FQNEAQ (reference sequence). Losses at the gene ends were 3 bases for V and 3 bases for J; bases not matched to a gene: 3. CDR3 length equals 14 residues.

CDR3 nucleotide sequence: TGTGCCAGCAGCTTAGTTGGGCCCTACGAGCAGTACTTC. It specifies CASSLVGPYEQYF. The rearrangement joins TRBV7-9 to TRBJ2-7; no clear D gene. Looked up from germline, CDR1 is SEHNR and CDR2 is FQNEAQ (reference sequence). CDR3 length: 13 amino acids. The V end lost 1 base, the J end lost 2 bases, and 6 bases lay between the germline ends.

This chain links TRBV7-9 with TRBJ1-4; the D is unclear. Per the germline V gene, CDR1 is SEHNR and CDR2 is FQNEAQ (reference sequence). The CDR3 is 12 residues long. V was shortened by 5 bases and J by 7 bases, with 8 bases between the two germline ends. CDR3 in DNA: TGTGCCAGCAGCATCCGTCCTGAAAAACTGTTTTTT. This codes for CASSIRPEKLFF.

The V gene is TRBV2, the J gene TRBJ1-3; D unresolved. The CDR3 consists of 13 residues. From germline, CDR1 is SNHLY and CDR2 FYNNEI. The ends were cut back, 6 bases at V and 7 bases at J, with 13 bases in the middle. The CDR3 region is CASRVTVTNTIYF. CDR3 bases: TGTGCCAGCAGAGTCACCGTGACCAACACCATATATTTT.

V gene TRBV2 combines with J gene TRBJ2-7; 8 positions match TRBD2. The V gene's germline CDR1 is SNHLY and CDR2 FYNNEI. CDR3 length: 14 amino acids. With 6 bases clipped from V and 6 bases from J, the junction kept 10 bases outside the gene matches. The CDR3 sequence is CASRAGARLGEQYF. CDR3 coding DNA: TGTGCCAGCAGAGCGGGGGCGCGGCTGGGCGAGCAGTACTTC.

CDR3 bases: TGCGCCAGCAGCTTGGGGACGGCCAATCTTTACGAGCAGTACTTC. This codes for CASSLGTANLYEQYF. The rearrangement links TRBV5-1 to TRBJ2-7; D unclear. CDR1 is SGHRS, CDR2 YFSETQ, per germline. Trimming pared 0 bases from V and 4 bases from J, leaving 14 bases between. This CDR3 region has 15 residues.

The rearrangement joins TRBV27 to TRBJ1-5; no reliable D call. The CDR3 length is 18 residues. Germline V lookup: CDR1 MNHEY, CDR2 SMNVEV (reference sequence). Trimming stripped 6 bases from V and 0 bases from J, with 21 bases between. The CDR3 sequence: CASSPRVEYIYSNQPQHF. The CDR3 DNA sequence: TGTGCCAGCAGCCCCCGGGTCGAATATATCTATAGCAATCAGCCCCAGCATTTT.

The gene calls are TRBV7-9 and TRBJ2-7; D gene ambiguous. The V gene's germline CDR1 is SEHNR and CDR2 FQNEAQ (reference sequence). Trimming removed 1 base from V and 4 bases from J, with 2 bases in between. The CDR3 covers 11 residues. Here the CDR3 reads CASSLEYEQYF. In DNA form, the CDR3 reads TGTGCCAGCAGCTTAGAGTACGAGCAGTACTTC.

The V gene is TRBV15, the J gene TRBJ2-7, with a weak D call TRBD1 (6 bases). Trimming stripped 6 bases from V and 0 bases from J, with 15 bases between. The CDR3 length is 15 residues. The V gene's germline CDR1 is LNHNV and CDR2 YYDKDF (reference sequence). CDR3 in amino acids: CATSLGDTSSYEQYF. In DNA form, the CDR3 reads TGTGCCACCAGTCTGGGGGACACCTCCTCCTACGAGCAGTACTTC.